These 18 T cell receptor beta chains were sequenced from one sample in a study of cytomegalovirus exposure and HLA in healthy donors (TCRdb year 2017). To prepare the library, the immunoSEQ multiplex PCR assay was applied. In TCRdb, the immuneACCESS table is reduced to in-frame sequences with V and J assigned. These tables do not hold every clone; where another copy was compared, an unresolved V gene accounts for under half, and the others remain unexplained. This sample holds around 100,000 clones; approximately 95% were observed only once. The ten largest clonotypes hold 0.89% of the sample. The sequenced material came from PBMCs. The receptors originated from a woman younger than 30 in good health and CMV-seronegative.

The chain employs TRBV27 and TRBJ1-2; D might be TRBD1 (5 bases). The CDR3 loop spans 13 amino acids. Trimming removed 6 bases from V and 3 bases from J, with 11 bases in between. The germline V gene has CDR1 MNHEY and CDR2 SMNVEV (reference sequence). The CDR3 DNA reads as TGTGCCAGCAGGGGCAGGGAGGACTATGGCTACACCTTC. Translating it yields CASRGREDYGYTF.

This clone appeared a single time. The chain uses TRBV4-2 and TRBJ1-2; D is unresolved. The germline V gene has CDR1 LGHNA and CDR2 YNFKEQ. The CDR3 runs 14 residues. Trimming stripped 0 bases from V and 5 bases from J, with 10 bases between. This CDR3 reads CASSQERYSYGYTF. The CDR3 nucleotides read TGTGCCAGCAGCCAAGAACGGTACAGTTATGGCTACACCTTC.

The chain uses TRBV9 and TRBJ2-3; D is unclear. V was trimmed by 0 bases and J by 4 bases, leaving 9 bases between them. The CDR3 has 14 amino acids. CDR1 SGDLS and CDR2 YYNGEE come from the germline V gene. CDR3 region: CASSVETASDTQYF. The CDR3 coding sequence is TGTGCCAGCAGCGTAGAAACAGCTTCAGATACGCAGTATTTT.

The chain recombines TRBV6-5 with TRBJ1-2, with D perhaps matching TRBD1 (5 bases). Trimming removed 8 bases at V and 3 bases at J, with 16 bases between. The length of the CDR3 is 14 residues. Germline V lookup: CDR1 MNHEY, CDR2 SVGAGI. The CDR3, as DNA: TGTGCCAGCTGCCCCCAGGGCGAGGACTATGGCTACACCTTC. It yields the protein CASCPQGEDYGYTF.

CDR3: CAIRRSQPGQGIETDTQYF. CDR3 coding DNA: TGTGCCATCAGAAGATCACAACCGGGACAGGGTATTGAAACAGATACGCAGTATTTT. The V gene is TRBV10-3, the J gene TRBJ2-3; 9 bases are shared with TRBD1. Germline CDR1 and CDR2: ENHRY and SYGVKD. The CDR3 is made up of 19 amino acids. The V and J ends lost 6 bases and 3 bases, in that order; junction bases with no gene match: 19.

The rearrangement links TRBV25-1 to TRBJ1-2; 9 nucleotides line up with TRBD1. With 6 bases clipped from V and 7 bases from J, the junction kept 3 bases outside the gene matches. Germline-derived CDR1 and CDR2 are MGHDK and SYGVNS. The CDR3 extends over 12 amino acids. CDR3 amino acids: CASRLQGAGYTF. The CDR3 bases are TGTGCCAGCAGATTACAGGGGGCTGGCTACACCTTC.

The DNA for the CDR3 is TGTGCCAGCAGTGATTCCGTGGCAGGAGGGAAAGCTTTCTTT. Protein sequence: CASSDSVAGGKAFF. J is TRBJ1-1 and V is TRBV6-4; D gene unclear. CDR3 length: 14 residues. Germline CDR1 and CDR2: MRHNA and SNTAGT. V lost 3 bases and J 9 bases, leaving 17 bases between the germline ends.

V gene TRBV27 combines with J gene TRBJ2-2, with D possibly matching TRBD2 (6 bases). The CDR3 sequence is 16 residues long. The V gene's germline CDR1 is MNHEY and CDR2 SMNVEV (reference sequence). Between the trimmed V and J ends, which lost 2 bases and 2 bases, there was a span of 12 bases. The CDR3, as DNA: TGTGCCAGCAGTTTAAGAGCGGGCGGCAACACCGGGGAGCTGTTTTTT. This gives the protein CASSLRAGGNTGELFF.

The genes are TRBV7-2 and TRBJ2-3; 16 bases match TRBD2. The CDR3 loop spans 18 amino acids. With V trimmed by 4 bases and J by 3 bases, 7 bases remained unmatched. CDR1 and CDR2 from the germline V gene are SGHTA and FQGNSA. The DNA of the CDR3 is TGTGCCAGCAGCTCTCCGGGACTAGCGGGAGGGAGAACAGATACGCAGTATTTT. Residues: CASSSPGLAGGRTDTQYF.

The chain is built from TRBV19 and TRBJ1-4; 11 nucleotides align to TRBD1. Germline CDR1 LNHDA, CDR2 SQIVND (reference sequence). The CDR3 runs 16 residues. The ends lost 3 bases at V and 5 bases at J; junction bases unmatched: 5. The CDR3 DNA follows: TGTGCCAGTAGTATCGGGACAGGGGGAACCAATGAAAAACTGTTTTTT. Translated, it gives CASSIGTGGTNEKLFF.

The CDR3 DNA is TGTGCCAGTAGTAGGGGGGGAGAAAAACTGTTTTTT. Translating it yields CASSRGGEKLFF. V usage is TRBV19 and J usage is TRBJ1-4; tentative D call: TRBD1 (5 bases). CDR1 LNHDA and CDR2 SQIVND come from the germline V gene (reference sequence). The CDR3 is 12 amino acids. The V and J ends lost 4 bases and 8 bases respectively, with 8 bases between them.

The chain employs TRBV29-1 and TRBJ1-2, with D perhaps matching TRBD1 (6 bases). Germline loops: CDR1 SQVTM, CDR2 ANQGSEA. The CDR3 loop spans 17 amino acids. The germline V and J ends were trimmed by 6 bases and 3 bases, with 26 bases remaining between them. The CDR3 loop reads CSVPEYSGGGPHYGYTF. CDR3 sequence (DNA): TGCAGCGTGCCCGAATACTCGGGCGGGGGGCCCCACTATGGCTACACCTTC.

This clone was recorded once. The rearrangement joins TRBV7-2 to TRBJ2-5; tentative D call: TRBD2 (6 bases). This CDR3 contains 16 residues. V was cut by 3 bases and J by 7 bases, with 21 bases left in between. CDR1 is SGHTA and CDR2 is FQGNSA in the germline V gene. CDR3 sequence reads: CASSLRRDSALGTQYF. For the CDR3, the DNA is TGTGCCAGCAGCTTGCGTCGGGACTCCGCCTTGGGGACCCAGTACTTC. Variable domain in full (rest from reference TRBV7-2 and TRBJ2-5): GAGVSQSPSNKVTEKGKDVELRCDPISGHTALYWYRQSLGQGLEFLIYFQGNSAPDKSGLPSDRFSAERTGGSVSTLTIQRTQQEDSAVYLCASSLRRDSALGTQYFGPGTRLLVL.

The V call is TRBV5-4, the J call TRBJ2-5; maybe TRBD1 (5 bases). Deletions cut 0 bases from V and 5 bases from J, with 11 bases between. The V gene's germline CDR1 is SGHNT and CDR2 YYREEE (reference sequence). The CDR3 length is 14 residues. The CDR3 protein is CASSLVGPEETQYF. The CDR3 DNA reads as TGTGCCAGCAGCTTGGTGGGGCCGGAGGAGACCCAGTACTTC.

In DNA, the CDR3 is TGTGCCAGCAGCCCCCGGGGAAGGGAGGTCCCAGAGACCCAGTACTTC. This sequence encodes CASSPRGREVPETQYF. The V call is TRBV7-9, the J call TRBJ2-5; tentative D call: TRBD2 (6 bases). V lost 5 bases and J lost 4, with 20 bases in between. Germline assignment: CDR1 SEHNR and CDR2 FQNEAQ (reference sequence). The CDR3 runs to 16 residues.

The chain employs TRBV9 and TRBJ2-5; the match to TRBD2 covers 7 bases. Germline-derived CDR1 and CDR2 are SGDLS and YYNGEE. The CDR3 loop spans 15 amino acids. J lost 3 bases, V lost 3 bases, and 8 bases had no gene match. The CDR3 loop is CASSGGGLPKETQYF. The CDR3, as DNA: TGTGCCAGCAGCGGGGGGGGACTACCCAAAGAGACCCAGTACTTC.

The J gene is TRBJ2-7, the V gene TRBV6-1, with 9 bases lining up with TRBD2. The germline gives CDR1 MNHNS, CDR2 SASEGT. V shed 6 bases and J 0 bases; nucleotides not matched to a gene: 6. There are 15 residues in the CDR3. The CDR3 reads CASRTGSGSSYEQYF. The CDR3, as DNA: TGTGCCAGCAGGACGGGTAGCGGGAGCTCCTACGAGCAGTACTTC.

The chain combines TRBV29-1 with TRBJ2-7; weak D call: TRBD1 (5 bases). V was cut by 2 bases and J by 1 base, with 15 bases left in between. The germline V gene encodes CDR1 SQVTM and CDR2 ANQGSEA. The CDR3 sequence is 15 residues long. CDR3 amino acids: CSVELQAHGSYEQYF. The CDR3 bases are TGCAGCGTTGAATTACAGGCCCACGGGTCCTACGAGCAGTACTTC.